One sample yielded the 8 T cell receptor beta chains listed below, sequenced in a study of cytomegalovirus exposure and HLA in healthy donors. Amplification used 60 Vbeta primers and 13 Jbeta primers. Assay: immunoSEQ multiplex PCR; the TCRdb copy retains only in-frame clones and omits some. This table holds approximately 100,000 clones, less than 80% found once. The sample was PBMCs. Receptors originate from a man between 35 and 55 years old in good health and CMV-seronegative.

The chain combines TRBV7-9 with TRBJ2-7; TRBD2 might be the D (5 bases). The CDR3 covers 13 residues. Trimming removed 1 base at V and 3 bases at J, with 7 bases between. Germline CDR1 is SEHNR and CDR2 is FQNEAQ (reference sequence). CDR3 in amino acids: CASSLVGDYEQYV. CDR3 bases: TGTGCCAGCAGCTTAGTGGGAGACTACGAGCAGTACGTC.

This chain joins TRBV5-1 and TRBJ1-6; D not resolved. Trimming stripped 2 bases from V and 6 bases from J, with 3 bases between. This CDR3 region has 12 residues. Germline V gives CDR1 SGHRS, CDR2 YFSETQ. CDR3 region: CASSFGNSPLHF. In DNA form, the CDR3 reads TGCGCCAGCAGCTTCGGTAATTCACCCCTCCACTTT.

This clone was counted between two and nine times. CDR3 sequence: CASSFFRDSRTNTGELFF. CDR3 DNA sequence: TGTGCCAGTAGTTTTTTCCGGGACTCCCGTACTAACACCGGGGAGCTGTTTTTT. The genes are TRBV19 and TRBJ2-2, with D tentatively TRBD2 (6 bases). Germline assignment: CDR1 LNHDA and CDR2 SQIVND (reference sequence). Trimming stripped 5 bases from V and 2 bases from J, with 21 bases between. The CDR3 runs to 18 residues. Full variable domain (remainder filled in from reference TRBV19 and TRBJ2-2): DGGITQSPKYLFRKEGQNVTLSCEQNLNHDAMYWYRQDPGQGLRLIYYSQIVNDFQKGDIAEGYSVSREKKESFPLTVTSAQKNPTAFYLCASSFFRDSRTNTGELFFGEGSRLTVL.

In nucleotides, the CDR3 is TGCAGCGTTGAAGATAGAGGCAGGGGCCCTCGATTCAACTATGGCTACACCTTC. Translation: CSVEDRGRGPRFNYGYTF. The rearrangement links TRBV29-1 to TRBJ1-2, with a weak D call TRBD1 (6 bases). The CDR3 is 18 amino acids. CDR1 is SQVTM, CDR2 ANQGSEA, per germline. V was shortened by 0 bases and J by 2 bases, with 22 bases between the two germline ends.

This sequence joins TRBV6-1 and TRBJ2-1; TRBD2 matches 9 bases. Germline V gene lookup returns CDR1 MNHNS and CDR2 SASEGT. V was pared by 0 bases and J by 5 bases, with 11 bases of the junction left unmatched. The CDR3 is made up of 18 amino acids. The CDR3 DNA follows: TGTGCCAGCAGTGAAGCGCGGGGGGGGACATTTAAAAACAATGAGCAGTTCTTC. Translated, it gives CASSEARGGTFKNNEQFF.

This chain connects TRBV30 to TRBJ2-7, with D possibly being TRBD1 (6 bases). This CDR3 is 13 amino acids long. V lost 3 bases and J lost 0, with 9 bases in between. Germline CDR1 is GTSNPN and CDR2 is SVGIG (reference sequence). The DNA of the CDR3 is TGTGCCTGGAGCGCAGGGGACTCCTACGAGCAGTACTTC. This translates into CAWSAGDSYEQYF.

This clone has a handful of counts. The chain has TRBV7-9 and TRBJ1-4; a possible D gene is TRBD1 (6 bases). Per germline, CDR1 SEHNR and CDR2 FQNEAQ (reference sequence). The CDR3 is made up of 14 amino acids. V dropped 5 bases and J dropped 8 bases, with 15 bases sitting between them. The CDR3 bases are TGTGCCAGCAGCCCAGAGGGGGACCGGGAAAAACTGTTTTTT. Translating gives CASSPEGDREKLFF.

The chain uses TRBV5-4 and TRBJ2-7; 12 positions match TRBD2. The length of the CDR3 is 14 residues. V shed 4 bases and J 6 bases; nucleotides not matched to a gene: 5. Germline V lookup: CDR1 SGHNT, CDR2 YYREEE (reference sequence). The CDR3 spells CASSPGLAGREQYF. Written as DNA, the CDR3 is TGTGCCAGCAGCCCCGGACTAGCGGGGCGCGAGCAGTACTTC.